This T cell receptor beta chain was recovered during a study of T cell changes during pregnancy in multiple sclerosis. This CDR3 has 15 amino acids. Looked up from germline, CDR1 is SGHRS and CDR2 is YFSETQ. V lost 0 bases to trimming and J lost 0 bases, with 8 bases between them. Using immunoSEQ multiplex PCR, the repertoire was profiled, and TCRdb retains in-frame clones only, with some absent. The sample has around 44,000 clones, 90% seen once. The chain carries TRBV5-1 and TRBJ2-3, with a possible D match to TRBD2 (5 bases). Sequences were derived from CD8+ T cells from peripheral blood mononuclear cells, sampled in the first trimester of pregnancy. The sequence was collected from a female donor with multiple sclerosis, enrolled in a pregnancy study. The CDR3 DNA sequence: TGCGCCAGCAGCTTGGTGGACTCTAGCACAGATACGCAGTATTTT. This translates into CASSLVDSSTDTQYF.